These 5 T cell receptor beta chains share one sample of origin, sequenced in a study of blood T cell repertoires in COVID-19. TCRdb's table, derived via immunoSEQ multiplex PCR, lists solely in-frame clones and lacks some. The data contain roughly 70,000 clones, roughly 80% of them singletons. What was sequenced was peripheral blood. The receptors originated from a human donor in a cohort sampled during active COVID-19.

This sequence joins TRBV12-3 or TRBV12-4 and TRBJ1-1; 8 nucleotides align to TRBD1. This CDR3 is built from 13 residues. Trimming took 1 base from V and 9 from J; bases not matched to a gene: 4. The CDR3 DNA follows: TGTGCCAGCAGTTTAGGGTGGACAGGGAAAGCTTTCTTT. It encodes CASSLGWTGKAFF.

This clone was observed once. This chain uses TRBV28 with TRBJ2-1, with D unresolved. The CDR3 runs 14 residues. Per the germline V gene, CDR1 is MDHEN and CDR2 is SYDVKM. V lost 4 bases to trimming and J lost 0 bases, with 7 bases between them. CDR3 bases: TGTGCCAGCAGTTCCCGAGTCTCCTACAATGAGCAGTTCTTC. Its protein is CASSSRVSYNEQFF.

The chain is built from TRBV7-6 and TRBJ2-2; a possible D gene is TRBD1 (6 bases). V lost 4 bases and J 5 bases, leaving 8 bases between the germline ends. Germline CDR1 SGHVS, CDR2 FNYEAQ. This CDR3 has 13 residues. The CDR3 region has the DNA TGTGCCAGCAGCTCACAGGGAACCGGGGAGCTGTTTTTT. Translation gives CASSSQGTGELFF.

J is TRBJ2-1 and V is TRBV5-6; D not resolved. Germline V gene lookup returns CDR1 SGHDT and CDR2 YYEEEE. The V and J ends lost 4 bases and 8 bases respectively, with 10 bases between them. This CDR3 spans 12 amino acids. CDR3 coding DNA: TGTGCCAGCAGCACCCACCGGGATGAGCAGTTCTTC. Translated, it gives CASSTHRDEQFF.

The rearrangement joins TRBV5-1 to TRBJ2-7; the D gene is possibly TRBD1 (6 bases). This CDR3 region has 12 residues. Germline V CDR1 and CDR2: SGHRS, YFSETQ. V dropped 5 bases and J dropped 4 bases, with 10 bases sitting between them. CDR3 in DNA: TGCGCCAGCAGACAGGGACAATACGAGCAGTACTTC. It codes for CASRQGQYEQYF.